This passage covers 30 T cell receptor beta chains from one sample sequenced in a study of T-cell memory formation after mild COVID-19. TCRdb reanalysed the 5' RACE reads using MiXCR and keeps one entry per CDR3 protein. The sample holds some 490,000 distinct CDR3 sequences, 15% to 20% seen once. Material for sequencing was PBMCs or a T cell subset sorted from them (not recorded which). Receptors were obtained from an adult woman who had mild COVID-19 (a few samples of this study predate the infection). Cell type and time point are not known.

The chain uses TRBV6-5 and TRBJ2-3, with D perhaps assigned TRBD1 or TRBD2 (6 bases each). The V end was cut by 2 bases, the J end by 0 bases, with 21 bases between. Germline V gene sequence: CDR1 MNHEY, CDR2 SVGAGI. CDR3 size: 19 residues. The CDR3 DNA reads as TGTGCCAGCAGTTACCTCCTCTCCAACGGGGGACATAGCACAGATACGCAGTATTTT. Translating it yields CASSYLLSNGGHSTDTQYF.

The chain recombines TRBV5-1 with TRBJ1-1; D gene unclear. The CDR3 runs 13 residues. Deletions cut 2 bases from V and 8 bases from J, with 13 bases between. Germline-derived CDR1 and CDR2 are SGHRS and YFSETQ. The CDR3 region is CASSFSSLEEAFF. For the CDR3, the DNA is TGCGCCAGCAGCTTTAGTAGTTTGGAGGAAGCTTTCTTT.

The rearrangement joins TRBV5-5 to TRBJ2-1; 13 nucleotides match TRBD2. With 4 bases clipped from V and 2 bases from J, the junction kept 3 bases outside the gene matches. CDR1 and CDR2 (germline): SGHKS, YYEKEE (reference sequence). The CDR3 runs to 16 residues. The CDR3 DNA sequence: TGTGCCAGCAGCAGCACTAGCGGGGGGGCCTACAATGAGCAGTTCTTC. It specifies CASSSTSGGAYNEQFF.

J is TRBJ1-3 and V is TRBV30; D is uncertain. Trimming cost V 5 bases and J 3 bases, with 8 bases left between them. Germline V gives CDR1 GTSNPN, CDR2 SVGIG (reference sequence). This CDR3 is built from 12 residues. CDR3 in DNA: TGTGCCTGGTCGGGGAATGGAAACACCATATATTTT. Translated: CAWSGNGNTIYF.

This clonotype has a count of ten or more. The chain combines TRBV7-3 with TRBJ2-1; D perhaps matches TRBD1 (6 bases). V lost 2 bases and J lost 9, with 23 bases in between. The CDR3 contains 17 residues. Germline lookup yields CDR1 SGHTA and CDR2 FQGTGA. CDR3 bases: TGTGCCAGCAGCTTATTCGCCACCGCTAACAGGGTCGTTGAGCAGTTCTTC. Encoded protein: CASSLFATANRVVEQFF.

This clonotype was picked up many times. The chain combines TRBV29-1 with TRBJ2-5; 7 bases fit TRBD2. Per the germline V gene, CDR1 is SQVTM and CDR2 is ANQGSEA. The CDR3 is 13 residues long. V trimming: 4 bases; J trimming: 5 bases; junction bases outside the gene matches: 7. CDR3 residues: CSVASGAGETQYF. The CDR3 bases are TGCAGCGTTGCCAGCGGGGCCGGGGAGACCCAGTACTTC.

This clonotype has more than one count but fewer than ten. V and J are TRBV7-9 and TRBJ2-2; D ambiguous. The ends were cut back, 4 bases at V and 6 bases at J, with 15 bases in the middle. Germline values: CDR1 SEHNR, CDR2 FQNEAQ (reference sequence). The CDR3 runs to 15 residues. CDR3 bases: TGTGCCAGCAGCTATTGGAAGGGATGGGCCGGGGAGCTGTTTTTT. Protein: CASSYWKGWAGELFF.

The gene calls are TRBV20-1 and TRBJ2-7; 11 nucleotides agree with TRBD1. Germline CDR1 and CDR2: DFQATT and SNEGSKA (reference sequence). The junction had 9 bases not matched to a gene; V was cut back by 5 bases and J by 3 bases. The CDR3 is 15 amino acids. CDR3 nucleotides: TGCAGTGCTTTACGAAGCGGGACAGGGGGCTACGAGCAGTACTTC. Translation gives CSALRSGTGGYEQYF.

This clonotype came up a few times. CDR3 DNA: TGTGCCAGCTCACCTCGGGCCTCTTACAATGAGCAGTTCTTC. It is translated as CASSPRASYNEQFF. The V call is TRBV18, the J call TRBJ2-1; D remains ambiguous. CDR3 length: 14 residues. V lost 3 bases and J 4 bases, leaving 10 bases between the germline ends. The germline V gene has CDR1 KGHSH and CDR2 LQKENI.

V is TRBV2 and J is TRBJ1-6, with D possibly being TRBD1 (5 bases). The ends were cut back, 8 bases at V and 8 bases at J, with 10 bases in the middle. This CDR3 is built from 12 residues. Germline CDR1 SNHLY, CDR2 FYNNEI. The CDR3 nucleotides are TGTGCCAGCCAGGGCGTGGATTCACCCCTCCACTTT. It codes for CASQGVDSPLHF.

About this clonotype itself: A much larger clone differs from this one at a single base, so this may be a read error. This chain joins TRBV9 and TRBJ2-3; D remains ambiguous. The CDR3 spans 14 residues. V gave up 0 bases and J gave up 0 bases, with 5 bases separating them. Germline V gene data show CDR1 as SGDLS and CDR2 as YYNGEE. This CDR3 reads CASSVAVSTDTQYF. CDR3 sequence (DNA): TGTGCCAGCAGCGTAGCGGTTAGCACAGATACGCAGTATTTT.

V gene TRBV19 combines with J gene TRBJ1-2; 7 nucleotides align to TRBD1. CDR3 length: 16 amino acids. V lost 2 bases, J lost 8 bases, and 14 bases stayed unmatched. CDR1 and CDR2 (germline): LNHDA, SQIVND (reference sequence). The CDR3 nucleotides read TGTGCCAGTAGTATATATAGAAGAGGGGGCGCTTCCGGCTACACCTTC. Translating it yields CASSIYRRGGASGYTF.

This clonotype was detected a few times. The chain has TRBV12-3 or TRBV12-4 and TRBJ1-5; D unclear. This CDR3 has 12 residues. V shed 5 bases and J shed 9 bases, with 11 bases lying between them. DNA for the CDR3: TGTGCCAGCAGTCACAGTGGGCGGCCCCAGCATTTT. This translates into CASSHSGRPQHF.

This clonotype has only a few counts. The chain combines TRBV12-3 or TRBV12-4 with TRBJ2-1, with D possibly TRBD2 on 6 matching bases. Trimming took off 5 bases at V and 7 bases at J, with 12 bases between the two ends. The CDR3 runs to 13 residues. The DNA of the CDR3 is TGTGCCAGCAGTCGGGACTTCGGAAATGAGCAGTTCTTC. Protein: CASSRDFGNEQFF.

The gene calls are TRBV7-9 and TRBJ1-1; maybe TRBD1 (5 bases). The CDR3 is made up of 15 amino acids. Per germline, CDR1 SEHNR and CDR2 FQNEAQ (reference sequence). V was clipped by 3 bases and J by 3 bases, with 14 bases between them. Here the CDR3 reads CASSFLLLGDTEAFF. The CDR3 DNA follows: TGTGCCAGCAGCTTCTTACTACTAGGGGACACTGAAGCTTTCTTT.

The chain is built from TRBV7-9 and TRBJ2-3, with no clear D. The CDR3 length is 15 residues. Germline CDR1 reads SEHNR; CDR2 reads FQNEAQ (reference sequence). V shed 0 bases and J shed 4 bases, with 11 bases lying between them. As DNA, the CDR3 is TGTGCCAGCAGCTTAGCAGGGCCAAGGGCAGATACGCAGTATTTT. Amino acids: CASSLAGPRADTQYF.

The chain couples TRBV20-1 to TRBJ2-1, with TRBD2 as a possible D gene (6 bases). This CDR3 spans 14 amino acids. V was trimmed by 2 bases and J by 9 bases, leaving 17 bases between them. CDR1 is DFQATT, CDR2 SNEGSKA, per germline (reference sequence). The CDR3 reads CSARLTSIYGEQFF. DNA for the CDR3: TGCAGTGCTAGACTGACTAGTATCTACGGTGAGCAGTTCTTC.

This chain uses TRBV5-1 with TRBJ2-7; 9 nucleotides agree with TRBD1. Looked up from germline, CDR1 is SGHRS and CDR2 is YFSETQ. The V and J ends lost 4 bases and 3 bases, in that order; junction bases with no gene match: 5. This CDR3 is 14 amino acids long. CDR3 sequence (DNA): TGCGCCAGCAGCCAGACAGGGGGAGACTACGAGCAGTACTTC. Amino acids: CASSQTGGDYEQYF.

The J gene is TRBJ2-7, the V gene TRBV12-3 or TRBV12-4; D is undetermined. The ends were cut back, 3 bases at V and 4 bases at J, with 13 bases in the middle. This CDR3 is built from 14 residues. The DNA for the CDR3 is TGTGCCAGCAGTTTTGGATCTAACCTTTACGAGCAGTACTTC. Protein: CASSFGSNLYEQYF.

This clonotype was seen only a few times. This chain joins TRBV20-1 and TRBJ1-1; 7 bases fit TRBD1. The germline V gene encodes CDR1 DFQATT and CDR2 SNEGSKA (reference sequence). The CDR3 has 14 amino acids. V lost 7 bases to trimming and J lost 5 bases; unmatched junction nucleotides: 13. The CDR3 DNA follows: TGCAGTGTAATCCAACAGGGGTCGGGGACTGAAGCTTTCTTT. This codes for CSVIQQGSGTEAFF.

This clonotype was seen a single time. V gene TRBV4-2 combines with J gene TRBJ1-2, with a possible D match to TRBD1 (5 bases). V was shortened by 3 bases and J by 8 bases, with 22 bases between the two germline ends. This CDR3 spans 16 amino acids. CDR1 LGHNA and CDR2 YNFKEQ come from the germline V gene. CDR3 nucleotides: TGTGCCAGCAGCCAGGATGTACCGGGACCCAAGGAGGGCTACACCTTC. This gives the protein CASSQDVPGPKEGYTF.

There are a few counts of this clonotype. V usage is TRBV27 and J usage is TRBJ2-1; D not certain. V was pared by 6 bases and J by 0 bases, with 12 bases between. CDR3 length: 15 residues. CDR1 and CDR2 from the germline V gene are MNHEY and SMNVEV (reference sequence). The DNA for the CDR3 is TGTGCCAGCAGCTCTCCGTCCAGCTCCTACAATGAGCAGTTCTTC. Protein: CASSSPSSSYNEQFF.

This clonotype was found a few times. This chain uses TRBV12-3 or TRBV12-4 with TRBJ1-1; D gene uncertain. V was trimmed by 5 bases and J by 11 bases, leaving 9 bases between them. The CDR3 loop spans 10 amino acids. The CDR3 DNA reads TGTGCCAGCAGTCTCTCGCGGGCTTTCTTT. This gives the protein CASSLSRAFF.

This chain uses TRBV7-9 with TRBJ2-1; 9 bases match TRBD2. This CDR3 is 16 amino acids long. Germline CDR1 and CDR2: SEHNR and FQNEAQ (reference sequence). With 6 bases clipped from V and 2 bases from J, the junction kept 8 bases outside the gene matches. CDR3 DNA sequence: TGTGCCAGCAGTCTCCTAGCGGGAAGCACCTACAATGAGCAGTTCTTC. Amino acids: CASSLLAGSTYNEQFF.

This clonotype was seen more than once but under ten times. V usage is TRBV4-2 and J usage is TRBJ2-3, with D perhaps matching TRBD1 (5 bases). This CDR3 has 22 amino acids. CDR1 is LGHNA and CDR2 is YNFKEQ in the germline V gene. The V and J ends lost 1 base and 5 bases respectively, with 34 bases between them. The CDR3 region has the DNA TGTGCCAGCAGCCAAGGCATCAGGGTCTACTCCCTCGTGGAATCTTCGCTAGATACGCAGTATTTT. Residues: CASSQGIRVYSLVESSLDTQYF.

The chain is built from TRBV4-3 and TRBJ2-1; possible D gene TRBD1, 6 bases. This CDR3 is built from 15 residues. From germline, CDR1 is LGHNA and CDR2 YSLEER. V was cut by 0 bases and J by 3 bases, with 9 bases left in between. The CDR3 DNA follows: TGCGCCAGCAGCCAAGATTACAGGGTCTACAATGAGCAGTTCTTC. It translates to CASSQDYRVYNEQFF.

This clonotype was picked up one time. V is TRBV7-9 and J is TRBJ1-5; D remains unclear. Trimming took 8 bases from V and 0 from J, leaving 8 bases between them. Looked up from germline, CDR1 is SEHNR and CDR2 is FQNEAQ (reference sequence). CDR3 length: 13 amino acids. The CDR3 spells CASRDGSNQPQHF. CDR3 nucleotides: TGTGCCAGCCGCGACGGTAGCAATCAGCCCCAGCATTTT. The full variable domain, with the rest looked up from reference TRBV7-9 and TRBJ1-5, is DTGVSQNPRHKITKRGQNVTFRCDPISEHNRLYWYRQTLGQGPEFLTYFQNEAQLEKSRLLSDRFSAERPKGSFSTLEIQRTEQGDSAMYLCASRDGSNQPQHFGDGTRLSIL.

The chain employs TRBV3-1 and TRBJ2-5; 9 positions agree with TRBD2. The J segment lost 2 bases and the V segment lost 5 bases, leaving 3 bases of the junction unmatched. The CDR3 extends over 14 amino acids. Germline CDR1 and CDR2: LGHDT and YNNKEL (reference sequence). CDR3 bases: TGTGCCAGCAGCAATAGCGGGAGACAAGAGACCCAGTACTTC. Translating gives CASSNSGRQETQYF.

The V call is TRBV27, the J call TRBJ2-1; the match to TRBD1 covers 9 bases. The CDR3 spans 16 residues. Germline V gene sequence: CDR1 MNHEY, CDR2 SMNVEV (reference sequence). V was pared by 2 bases and J by 7 bases, with 9 bases of the junction left unmatched. The CDR3 loop reads CASSLTGGAPRNEQFF. CDR3 nucleotide sequence: TGTGCCAGCAGTTTAACAGGGGGCGCCCCTCGGAATGAGCAGTTCTTC.

In its sample, this clonotype was seen a few times. CDR3 DNA: TGTGCCAGCAGTCGCCGGGGACTAGGAATGAGGGAGCAGTACTTC. This sequence encodes CASSRRGLGMREQYF. This chain connects TRBV6-2 or TRBV6-3 to TRBJ2-7, with 8 bases that match TRBD2. The length of the CDR3 is 15 residues. V was pared by 5 bases and J by 7 bases, with 13 bases of the junction left unmatched. Germline values: CDR1 MNHEY, CDR2 SVGEGT.